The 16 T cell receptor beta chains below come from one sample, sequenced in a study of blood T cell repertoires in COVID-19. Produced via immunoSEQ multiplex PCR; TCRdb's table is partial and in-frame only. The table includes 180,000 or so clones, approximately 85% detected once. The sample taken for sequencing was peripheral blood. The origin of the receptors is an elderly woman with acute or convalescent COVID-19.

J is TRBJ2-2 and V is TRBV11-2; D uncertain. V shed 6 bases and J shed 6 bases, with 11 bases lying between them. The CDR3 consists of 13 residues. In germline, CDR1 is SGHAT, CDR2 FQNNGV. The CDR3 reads CASSLLTAGELFF. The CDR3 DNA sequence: TGTGCCAGCAGTCTCCTCACGGCCGGGGAGCTGTTTTTT.

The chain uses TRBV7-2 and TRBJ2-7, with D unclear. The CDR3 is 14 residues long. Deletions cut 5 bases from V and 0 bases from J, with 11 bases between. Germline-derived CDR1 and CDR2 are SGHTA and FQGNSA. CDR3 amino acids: CASSRDWLSYEQYF. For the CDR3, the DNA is TGTGCCAGCAGCCGCGACTGGCTCTCCTACGAGCAGTACTTC.

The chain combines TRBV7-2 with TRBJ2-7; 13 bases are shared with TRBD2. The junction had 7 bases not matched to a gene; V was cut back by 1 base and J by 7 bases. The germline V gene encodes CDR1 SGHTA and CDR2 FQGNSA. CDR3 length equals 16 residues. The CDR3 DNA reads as TGTGCCAGCAGCTTAGGGGGGACTAGCGGGGTTAGGGAGCAGTACTTC. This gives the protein CASSLGGTSGVREQYF.

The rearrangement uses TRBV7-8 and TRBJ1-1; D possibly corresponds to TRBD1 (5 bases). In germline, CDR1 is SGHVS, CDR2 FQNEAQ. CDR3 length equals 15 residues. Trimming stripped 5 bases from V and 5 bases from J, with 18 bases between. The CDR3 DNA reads TGTGCCAGCAGCCCGATGCAGGGAGGAGAAACTGAAGCTTTCTTT. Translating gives CASSPMQGGETEAFF.

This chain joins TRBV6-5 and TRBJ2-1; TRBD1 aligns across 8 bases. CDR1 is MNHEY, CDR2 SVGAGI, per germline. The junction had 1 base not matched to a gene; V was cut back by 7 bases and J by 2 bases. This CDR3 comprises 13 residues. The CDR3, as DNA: TGTGCCAGCAAGACAGGGGCCTACAATGAGCAGTTCTTC. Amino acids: CASKTGAYNEQFF.

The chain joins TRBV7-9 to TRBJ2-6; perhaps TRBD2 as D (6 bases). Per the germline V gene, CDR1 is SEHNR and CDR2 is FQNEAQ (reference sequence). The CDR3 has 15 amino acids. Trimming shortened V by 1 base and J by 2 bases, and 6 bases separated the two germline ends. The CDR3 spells CASSLGRAGANVLTF. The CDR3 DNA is TGTGCCAGCAGCTTAGGGAGGGCTGGGGCCAACGTCCTGACTTTC.

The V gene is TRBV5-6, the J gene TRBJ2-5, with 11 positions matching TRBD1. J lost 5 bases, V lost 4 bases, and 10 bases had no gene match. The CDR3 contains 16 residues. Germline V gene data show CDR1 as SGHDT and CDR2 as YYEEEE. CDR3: CASSRRGQGAAETQYF. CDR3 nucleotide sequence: TGTGCCAGCAGCCGCCGAGGACAGGGGGCAGCGGAGACCCAGTACTTC. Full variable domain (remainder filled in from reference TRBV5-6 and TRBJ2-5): DAGVTQSPTHLIKTRGQQVTLRCSPKSGHDTVSWYQQALGQGPQFIFQYYEEEERQRGNFPDRFSGHQFPNYSSELNVNALLLGDSALYLCASSRRGQGAAETQYFGPGTRLLVL.

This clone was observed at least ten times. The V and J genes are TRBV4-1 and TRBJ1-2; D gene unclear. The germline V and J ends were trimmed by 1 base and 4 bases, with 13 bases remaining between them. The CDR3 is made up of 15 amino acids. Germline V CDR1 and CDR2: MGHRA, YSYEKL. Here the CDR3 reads CASSQAQQLSYGYTF. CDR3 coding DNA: TGCGCCAGCAGCCAAGCACAGCAACTCTCCTATGGCTACACCTTC.

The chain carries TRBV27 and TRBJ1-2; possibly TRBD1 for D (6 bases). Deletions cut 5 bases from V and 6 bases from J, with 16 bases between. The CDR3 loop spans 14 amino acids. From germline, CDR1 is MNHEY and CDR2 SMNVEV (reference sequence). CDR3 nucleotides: TGTGCCAGCAGTCCCGGGACATGGGGGAATGGCTACACCTTC. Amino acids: CASSPGTWGNGYTF.

CDR3 amino acids: CASSPATGLEGYGYTF. The DNA of the CDR3 is TGTGCCAGCTCACCAGCCACCGGGCTCGAGGGCTATGGCTACACCTTC. The chain employs TRBV18 and TRBJ1-2; D gene uncertain. Germline assignment: CDR1 KGHSH and CDR2 LQKENI. The CDR3 has 16 residues. The V end was cut by 2 bases, the J end by 4 bases, with 17 bases between.

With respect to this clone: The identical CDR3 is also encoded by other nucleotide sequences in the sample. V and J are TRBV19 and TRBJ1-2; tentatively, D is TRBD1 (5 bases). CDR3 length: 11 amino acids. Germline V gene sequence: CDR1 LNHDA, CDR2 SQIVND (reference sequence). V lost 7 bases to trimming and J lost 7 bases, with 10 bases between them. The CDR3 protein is CASTQGFGYTF. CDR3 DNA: TGTGCCAGTACCCAGGGTTTTGGCTACACCTTC.

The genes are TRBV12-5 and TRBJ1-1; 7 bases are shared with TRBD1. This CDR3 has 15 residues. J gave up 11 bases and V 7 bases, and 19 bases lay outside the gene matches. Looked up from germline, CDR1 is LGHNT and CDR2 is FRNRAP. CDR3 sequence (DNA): TGTGCTAGTGACCCCACCGGACAGGCCATCATGGGGGCTTTCTTT. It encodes CASDPTGQAIMGAFF.

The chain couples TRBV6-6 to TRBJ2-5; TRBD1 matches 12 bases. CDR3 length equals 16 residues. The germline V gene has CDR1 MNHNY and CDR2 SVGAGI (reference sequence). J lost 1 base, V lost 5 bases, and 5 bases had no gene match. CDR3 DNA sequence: TGTGCCAGCAGTCACCGGGACAGGGGGCTCCAAGAGACCCAGTACTTC. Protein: CASSHRDRGLQETQYF.

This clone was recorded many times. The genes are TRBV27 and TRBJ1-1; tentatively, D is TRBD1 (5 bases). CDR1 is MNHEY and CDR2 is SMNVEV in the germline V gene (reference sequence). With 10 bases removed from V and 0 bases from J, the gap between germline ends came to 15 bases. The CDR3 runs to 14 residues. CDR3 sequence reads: CANGQTNLNTEAFF. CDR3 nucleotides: TGTGCCAACGGACAAACGAACCTGAACACTGAAGCTTTCTTT.

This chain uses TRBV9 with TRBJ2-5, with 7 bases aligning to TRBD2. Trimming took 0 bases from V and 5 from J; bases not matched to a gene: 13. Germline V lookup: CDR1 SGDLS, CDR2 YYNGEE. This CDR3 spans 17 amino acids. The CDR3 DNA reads TGTGCCAGCAGCGTAGCCGCAGGGACTACCCCTGGGGAGACCCAGTACTTC. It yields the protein CASSVAAGTTPGETQYF. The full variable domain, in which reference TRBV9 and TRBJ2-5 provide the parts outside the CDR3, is DSGVTQTPKHLITATGQRVTLRCSPRSGDLSVYWYQQSLDQGLQFLIQYYNGEERAKGNILERFSAQQFPDLHSELNLSSLELGDSALYFCASSVAAGTTPGETQYFGPGTRLLVL.

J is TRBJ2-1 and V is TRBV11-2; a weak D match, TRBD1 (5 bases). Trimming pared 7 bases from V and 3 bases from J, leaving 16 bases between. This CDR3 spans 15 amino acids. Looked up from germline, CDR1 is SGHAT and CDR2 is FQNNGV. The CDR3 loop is CASIRWGGFYNEQFF. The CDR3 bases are TGTGCCAGCATCCGCTGGGGCGGCTTCTACAATGAGCAGTTCTTC.